This TCR beta chain was identified during a study of blood T cell repertoires in COVID-19. Study-level information: Samples taken during acute and convalescent COVID-19 were collected in the United States, Italy and Spain. The cDNA or gDNA used as material had been derived from T cells, B-cell-depleted T cells, or PBMCs.

In the authors' workflow: By means of reference gene primer amplification, nucleated cell counts were estimated. The data were produced by immunoSEQ multiplex PCR, yet TCRdb's version contains in-frame clones alone and is incomplete. From that table come the V and J calls and clone size; the DNA was used to work out D and trimming. The table shows about 340,000 clones, with more than 90% occurring only once. Among Cohort 3 donors, those recovered had two negative PCRs, clearance, or symptom resolution. Trimming cost V 4 bases and J 6 bases, with 14 bases left between them. Germline CDR1 and CDR2: SGHTS and YDEGEE. The CDR3 is 14 residues long.

This clonotype was obtained from a woman between 25 and 40 years old who had recovered from COVID-19. The sample taken for sequencing was PBMCs or T cells enriched from blood (not recorded which). The V call is TRBV5-8, the J call TRBJ1-5; D is possibly TRBD1 (5 bases). In DNA, the CDR3 is TGTGCCAGCAGCCAAGGGGAAAATAGTCAGCCCCAGCATTTT. It translates to CASSQGENSQPQHF.